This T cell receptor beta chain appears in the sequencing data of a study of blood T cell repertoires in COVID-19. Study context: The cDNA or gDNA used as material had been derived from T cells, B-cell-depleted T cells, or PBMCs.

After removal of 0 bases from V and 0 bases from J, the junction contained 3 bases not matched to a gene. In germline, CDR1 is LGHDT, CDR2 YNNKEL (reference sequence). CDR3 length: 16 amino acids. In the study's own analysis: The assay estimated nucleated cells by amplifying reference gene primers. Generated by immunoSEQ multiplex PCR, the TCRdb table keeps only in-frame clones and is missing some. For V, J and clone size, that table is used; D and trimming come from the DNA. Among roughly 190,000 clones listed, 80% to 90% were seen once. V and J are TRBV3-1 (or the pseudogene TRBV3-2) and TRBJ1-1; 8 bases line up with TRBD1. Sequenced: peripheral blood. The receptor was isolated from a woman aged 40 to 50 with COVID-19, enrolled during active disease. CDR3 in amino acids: CASSQDKGQVNTEAFF. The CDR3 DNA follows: TGTGCCAGCAGCCAAGATAAGGGACAGGTGAACACTGAAGCTTTCTTT.